The 25 T cell receptor beta chains in this list originate from one sample, sequenced in a study of T cells in tuberculosis. Cells were sorted from thawed PBMC rested overnight and stained with GMM-loaded CD1B tetramer, viability dye and anti-CD3. C32 glucose monomycolate from Rhodococcus equi was loaded onto the CD1B tetramers. Profiled with immunoSEQ multiplex PCR; TCRdb holds only in-frame clones, not every one. The sample has more than 45,000 clones, approximately 88% seen once. The sample taken for sequencing was CD1b-GMM tetramer-negative cells sorted from PBMCs. Receptor source: an adult woman with latent tuberculosis.

The genes are TRBV5-1 and TRBJ1-6; TRBD1 matches at 9 bases. CDR1 is SGHRS and CDR2 is YFSETQ in the germline V gene. The CDR3 spans 17 residues. With 4 bases clipped from V and 6 bases from J, the junction kept 11 bases outside the gene matches. The CDR3 reads CASSQGNRGPPNSPLHF. The DNA of the CDR3 is TGCGCCAGCAGCCAGGGAAACAGGGGGCCTCCTAATTCACCCCTCCACTTT.

The V gene is TRBV5-1, the J gene TRBJ1-1; TRBD1 matches at 10 bases. The CDR3 totals 14 residues. Germline assignment: CDR1 SGHRS and CDR2 YFSETQ. The V segment lost 3 bases and the J segment 3 bases; nucleotides outside the gene matches: 2. The CDR3 spells CASSSDRGDTEAFF. The DNA for the CDR3 is TGCGCCAGCAGCTCGGACAGGGGGGACACTGAAGCTTTCTTT.

The chain joins TRBV11-3 to TRBJ2-5; 10 positions agree with TRBD1. The CDR3 has 16 amino acids. The V gene end was trimmed by 4 bases and the J gene end by 4 bases; junction bases not matched to a gene: 9. Germline V gene data show CDR1 as SGHNT and CDR2 as YENEEA. CDR3 sequence (DNA): TGTGCCAGCAGCTCGTATTCGGGACAGGGGACAGAGACCCAGTACTTC. Protein sequence: CASSSYSGQGTETQYF.

This clone was recorded only once. The chain is built from TRBV7-3 and TRBJ2-1, with no clear D. The germline V and J ends were trimmed by 0 bases and 0 bases, with 9 bases remaining between them. Per germline, CDR1 SGHTA and CDR2 FQGTGA. This CDR3 region has 16 residues. The CDR3 coding sequence is TGTGCCAGCAGCTTAACGGTCCCTAGCTCCTACAATGAGCAGTTCTTC. Protein sequence: CASSLTVPSSYNEQFF.

This chain connects TRBV28 to TRBJ2-7; 7 positions match TRBD1. The germline V gene has CDR1 MDHEN and CDR2 SYDVKM. J was trimmed by 3 bases and V by 5 bases; bases with no gene match: 10. CDR3 length equals 15 residues. The CDR3 protein is CASSPSPGQNYEQYF. CDR3 bases: TGTGCCAGCAGTCCGTCACCGGGACAGAACTACGAGCAGTACTTC. Full variable domain (rest looked up from reference TRBV28 and TRBJ2-7): DVKVTQSSRYLVKRTGEKVFLECVQDMDHENMFWYRQDPGLGLRLIYFSYDVKMKEKGDIPEGYSVSREKKERFSLILESASTNQTSMYLCASSPSPGQNYEQYFGPGTRLTVT.

The chain joins TRBV25-1 to TRBJ1-1; D is uncertain. The V and J ends lost 3 bases and 11 bases respectively, with 13 bases between them. The CDR3 length is 12 residues. From germline, CDR1 is MGHDK and CDR2 SYGVNS. The CDR3 nucleotides read TGTGCCAGCAGTGATAGCGGGGTCCGGGCTTTCTTT. Protein sequence: CASSDSGVRAFF.

Notes on this clone: In the same sample, other DNA sequences code for this CDR3. The CDR3 DNA is TGTGCCAGCAGCAAATTGGAGCGGGGCTACAATGAGCAGTTCTTC. It is translated as CASSKLERGYNEQFF. The chain is built from TRBV21-1 and TRBJ2-1; TRBD2, as called in the table, went unchecked against the DNA. TRBV21-1 counts as a pseudogene. CDR3 size: 15 residues.

The chain couples TRBV10-3 to TRBJ2-3, with a possible D match to TRBD2 (6 bases). The CDR3 has 17 residues. CDR1 ENHRY and CDR2 SYGVKD come from the germline V gene. Trimming pared 3 bases from V and 0 bases from J, leaving 16 bases between. The CDR3 here is CAISDWMAGPSTDTQYF. CDR3 in DNA: TGTGCCATCAGTGATTGGATGGCGGGACCTAGCACAGATACGCAGTATTTT.

The chain couples TRBV19 to TRBJ1-5, with D possibly being TRBD1 (6 bases). Germline V lookup: CDR1 LNHDA, CDR2 SQIVND (reference sequence). V was pared by 4 bases and J by 10 bases, with 20 bases between. This CDR3 is 15 amino acids long. CDR3 DNA: TGTGCCAGTAGTACAGGACGGGATCCCAGGGGACCCCAGCATTTT. Encoded protein: CASSTGRDPRGPQHF.

This clone was detected only a few times. The chain joins TRBV7-2 to TRBJ1-3; D might be TRBD1 (5 bases). The ends were cut back, 5 bases at V and 2 bases at J, with 13 bases in the middle. Germline V gives CDR1 SGHTA, CDR2 FQGNSA. The CDR3 loop spans 15 amino acids. CDR3 nucleotides: TGTGCCAGCAGCGCATCGTCGGGGGCTGGAAACACCATATATTTT. As protein: CASSASSGAGNTIYF.

The chain recombines TRBV27 with TRBJ1-5; 7 nucleotides line up with TRBD1. Trimming cost V 4 bases and J 0 bases; bases outside gene matches: 0. Germline V CDR1 and CDR2: MNHEY, SMNVEV (reference sequence). The CDR3 covers 14 residues. The CDR3, as DNA: TGTGCCAGCAGTTGGACAGGTAGCAATCAGCCCCAGCATTTT. Translation gives CASSWTGSNQPQHF.

The chain is built from TRBV5-8 and TRBJ1-1; D might be TRBD1 (6 bases). Germline V lookup: CDR1 SGHTS, CDR2 YDEGEE. The CDR3 is 14 residues long. Trimming took 2 bases from V and 6 from J, leaving 14 bases between them. The CDR3 nucleotides are TGTGCCAGCAGCTTATTCGGCAGGGGAGCTGAAGCTTTCTTT. This sequence encodes CASSLFGRGAEAFF.

V gene TRBV6-5 combines with J gene TRBJ1-5; D is possibly TRBD1 (5 bases). V was trimmed by 4 bases and J by 0 bases, leaving 13 bases between them. Germline V gene sequence: CDR1 MNHEY, CDR2 SVGAGI. The CDR3 sequence is 16 residues long. The CDR3 spells CASSSLRTHSNQPQHF. CDR3 nucleotide sequence: TGTGCCAGCAGTTCCCTTAGGACACATAGCAATCAGCCCCAGCATTTT.

The rearrangement links TRBV18 to TRBJ1-1, with a weak D call TRBD1 (5 bases). This CDR3 has 13 residues. Per germline, CDR1 KGHSH and CDR2 LQKENI. V shed 4 bases and J shed 4 bases, with 10 bases lying between them. The CDR3 DNA follows: TGTGCCAGCTCACTACAGGAGGGCACTGAAGCTTTCTTT. Its protein product is CASSLQEGTEAFF.

The chain couples TRBV29-1 to TRBJ2-5, with TRBD2 identical over 7 bases. With 4 bases clipped from V and 5 bases from J, the junction kept 1 base outside the gene matches. Germline assignment: CDR1 SQVTM and CDR2 ANQGSEA. CDR3 length: 11 amino acids. The CDR3 sequence is CSVGEGETQYF. In nucleotides, the CDR3 is TGCAGCGTTGGGGAGGGGGAGACCCAGTACTTC.

CDR3: CSVTLTSAYEQYF. The DNA of the CDR3 is TGCAGCGTAACCCTTACTAGCGCCTACGAGCAGTACTTC. The chain links TRBV29-1 to TRBJ2-7; TRBD2 agrees at 7 bases. Trimming removed 6 bases from V and 2 bases from J; junction bases left unmatched: 7. Germline V CDR1 and CDR2: SQVTM, ANQGSEA. The CDR3 sequence is 13 residues long.

The chain joins TRBV7-9 to TRBJ2-3, with D possibly matching TRBD2 (6 bases). The CDR3 sequence is 16 residues long. Trimming cost V 3 bases and J 2 bases, with 15 bases left between them. Germline values: CDR1 SEHNR, CDR2 FQNEAQ (reference sequence). This CDR3 reads CASSFWGSGPTDTQYF. DNA for the CDR3: TGTGCCAGCAGCTTCTGGGGGAGCGGGCCCACAGATACGCAGTATTTT.

The chain recombines TRBV29-1 with TRBJ1-5; tentative D call: TRBD1 (5 bases). Trimming removed 0 bases at V and 7 bases at J, with 13 bases between. There are 14 residues in the CDR3. Germline loops: CDR1 SQVTM, CDR2 ANQGSEA. The CDR3 region has the DNA TGCAGCGTTGAAGATGAGGCGGGGGGGCAGCCCCAGCATTTT. This gives the protein CSVEDEAGGQPQHF.

The V and J genes are TRBV30 and TRBJ2-5, with TRBD2 matching over 9 bases. The DNA end is a closer match to TRBJ2-7, so the J assignment may be wrong. The length of the CDR3 is 15 residues. Germline V gene sequence: CDR1 GTSNPN, CDR2 SVGIG (reference sequence). The CDR3 here is CAWSATSGVAYEQYF. In DNA, the CDR3 is TGTGCCTGGAGCGCGACTAGCGGAGTGGCCTACGAGCAGTACTTC.

The V call is TRBV6-4, the J call TRBJ2-3; 8 nucleotides line up with TRBD1. CDR3 size: 15 residues. V lost 6 bases, J lost 6 bases, and 11 bases stayed unmatched. Germline values: CDR1 MRHNA, CDR2 SNTAGT. CDR3 protein: CASSRTGNSVDTQYF. The CDR3 DNA sequence: TGTGCCAGCAGCCGGACAGGGAACTCTGTCGATACGCAGTATTTT.

The chain links TRBV12-5 to TRBJ2-1; D unclear. Germline-derived CDR1 and CDR2 are LGHNT and FRNRAP. V was trimmed by 7 bases and J by 4 bases, leaving 8 bases between them. The CDR3 runs to 12 residues. Here the CDR3 DNA reads TGTGCTAGTGCAGCAGCGTACAATGAGCAGTTCTTC. Amino acids: CASAAAYNEQFF.

This clone came up once. Relative to the germline gene, one junction end is altered; a read error may explain this. This sample also contains other DNA sequences that code for the same CDR3. The chain uses TRBV7-9 and TRBJ1-6; 8 nucleotides line up with TRBD1. The CDR3 is 15 residues long. Germline CDR1 and CDR2: SEHNR and FQNEAQ (reference sequence). The CDR3 DNA reads as TGTGCCAGCAGCTACGGGACAGGAGTGAATTCCCCCCTCCACTTT. Residues: CASSYGTGVNSPLHF.

The CDR3 sequence: CASSLLGGRNTEAFF. In DNA form, the CDR3 reads TGTGCCAGCAGTTTACTCGGTGGGAGGAACACTGAAGCTTTCTTT. The chain employs TRBV27 and TRBJ1-1, with no clear D. CDR3 length: 15 residues. The V gene's germline CDR1 is MNHEY and CDR2 SMNVEV (reference sequence). V gave up 2 bases and J gave up 1 base, with 11 bases separating them.

V usage is TRBV10-3 and J usage is TRBJ2-1; the match to TRBD2 covers 14 bases. Germline V lookup: CDR1 ENHRY, CDR2 SYGVKD. This CDR3 contains 16 residues. The trim removed 10 bases at V and 3 bases at J, leaving 8 bases unmatched. This CDR3 reads CATLKGTSGGYNEQFF. The DNA for the CDR3 is TGTGCCACATTGAAGGGGACTAGCGGGGGCTACAATGAGCAGTTCTTC.

This rearrangement joins TRBV7-2 to TRBJ2-4; D is uncertain. CDR3 length equals 12 residues. The V end was cut by 5 bases, the J end by 6 bases, with 8 bases between. Germline CDR1 SGHTA, CDR2 FQGNSA. CDR3 protein: CASSDNLNIQYF. Written as DNA, the CDR3 is TGTGCCAGCAGCGACAATTTAAACATTCAGTACTTC.